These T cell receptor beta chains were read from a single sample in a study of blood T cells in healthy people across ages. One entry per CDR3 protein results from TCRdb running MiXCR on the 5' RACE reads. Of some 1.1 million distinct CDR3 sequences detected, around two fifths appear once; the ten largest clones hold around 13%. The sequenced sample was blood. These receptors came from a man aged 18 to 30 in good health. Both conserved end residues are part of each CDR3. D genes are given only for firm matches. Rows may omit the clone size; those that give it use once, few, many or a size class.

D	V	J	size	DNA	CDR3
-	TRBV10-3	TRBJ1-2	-	TGTGCCATCAGTGGTCCCCCCGGAGCTAACTATGGCTACACCTTC	CAISGPPGANYGYTF
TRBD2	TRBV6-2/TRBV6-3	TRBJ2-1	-	TGTGCCAGCAGTTACAACCTAGCGGGAGGGTACAATGAGCAGTTCTTC	CASSYNLAGGYNEQFF
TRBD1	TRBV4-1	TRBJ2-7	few	TGCGCCAGCAGCCAACAGGGGGACATAGCCTACGAGCAGTACTTC	CASSQQGDIAYEQYF
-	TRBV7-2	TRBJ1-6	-	TGTGCCAGCAGCTTAGGGGGACTATTAACGGGTTCACCCCTCCACTTT	CASSLGGLLTGSPLHF
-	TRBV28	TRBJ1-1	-	TGTGCCAGCAGTTTTTTCACAGGGAGCAACACTGAAGCTTTCTTT	CASSFFTGSNTEAFF
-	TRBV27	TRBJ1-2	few	TGTGCCAGCAGTCCGATCCCCACCCCGGATGATTATGGCTACACCTTC	CASSPIPTPDDYGYTF
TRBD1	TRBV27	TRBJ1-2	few	TGTGCCAGCTGCGGGACAGAGGGAAACTTCTATGGCTACACCTTC	CASCGTEGNFYGYTF
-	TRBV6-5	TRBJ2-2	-	TGTGCCAGCAGTTACGTAGTCGGGGGCGCCGGGGAGCTGTTTTTT	CASSYVVGGAGELFF
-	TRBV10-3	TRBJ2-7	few	TGTGCCATCAGTGAGCCGTCTGCGCGGGGACTGGGCGAGCAGTACTTC	CAISEPSARGLGEQYF
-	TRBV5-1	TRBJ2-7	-	TGCGCCAGCAGCAAATTGACAGACTACGAGCAGTACTTC	CASSKLTDYEQYF
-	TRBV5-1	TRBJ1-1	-	TGCGCCAGCAGCTCGGGATATGCGTCGGGAGAGACTGAAGCTTTCTTT	CASSSGYASGETEAFF
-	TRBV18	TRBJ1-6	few	TGTGCCAGCTCACCCTTGAGCTCCTATAATTCACCCCTCCACTTT	CASSPLSSYNSPLHF
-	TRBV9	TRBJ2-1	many	TGTGCCAGCAGCGTAAATGAGATAATGCAGTTCTTC	CASSVNEIMQFF
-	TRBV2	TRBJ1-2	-	TGTGCCAGCAGTACTCAAGGGCTGATATATGGCTACACCTTC	CASSTQGLIYGYTF
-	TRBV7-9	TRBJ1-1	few	TGTGCCAGCAGCTTGTACAGGGACTCGAACACTGAAGCTTTCTTT	CASSLYRDSNTEAFF
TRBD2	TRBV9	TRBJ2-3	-	TGTGCCAGCAGCGTCCGGACTAGCTCTAGCACAGATACGCAGTATTTT	CASSVRTSSSTDTQYF
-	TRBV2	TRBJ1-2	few	TGTGCCAGCAGTGTGAAGGCCAACTATGGCTACACCTTC	CASSVKANYGYTF
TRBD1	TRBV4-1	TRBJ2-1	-	TGCGCCAGCAGCCAGGTGGACAGGGGGCTAGGGTATGAGCAGTTCTTC	CASSQVDRGLGYEQFF
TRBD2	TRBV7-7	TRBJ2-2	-	TGTGCTAGCAGCTTAGCGGGCTCGGGAGTCGGGGAGCTGTTTTTT	CASSLAGSGVGELFF
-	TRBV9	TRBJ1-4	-	TGTGCCAGCAGCGTGCACGGGGGAGATGAAAAACTGTTTTTT	CASSVHGGDEKLFF
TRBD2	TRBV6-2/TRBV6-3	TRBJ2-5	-	TGTGCCAGCGGACGACAAGCGGGGCCGACCTCAGAGACCCAGTACTTC	CASGRQAGPTSETQYF
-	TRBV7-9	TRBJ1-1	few	TGTGCCAGCAGCTCAATGGGGTGGGGGGCGTACACTGAAGCTTTCTTT	CASSSMGWGAYTEAFF
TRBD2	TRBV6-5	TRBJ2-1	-	TGTGCCAGCAGTATGGGACTAGGGATGTTCAATGAGCAGTTCTTC	CASSMGLGMFNEQFF
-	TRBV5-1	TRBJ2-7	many	TGCGCCAGCAGCTTGGTTGGTACGTACGAGCAGTACTTC	CASSLVGTYEQYF
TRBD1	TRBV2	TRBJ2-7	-	TGTGCCAGCAGTGTAGGGACAGGGATTTTCCCTTACAATGAGCAGTACTTC	CASSVGTGIFPYNEQYF
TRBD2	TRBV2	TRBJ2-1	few	TGTGCCAGCAGGGGACTAGCTAACTCGGATGAGCAGTTCTTC	CASRGLANSDEQFF
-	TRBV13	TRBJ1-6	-	TGTGCCAGCAGCTTAGACGCAGATGGGAATTCACCCCTCCACTTT	CASSLDADGNSPLHF
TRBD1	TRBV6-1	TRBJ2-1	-	TGTGCCAGCAGGGGGACAGGGGCCCAATACAATGAGCAGTTCTTC	CASRGTGAQYNEQFF
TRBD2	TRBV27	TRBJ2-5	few	TGTGCCAGCACTTCATCGGCGGGGGGGCAAGAAGAAGAGACCCAGTACTTC	CASTSSAGGQEEETQYF
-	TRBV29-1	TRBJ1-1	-	TGCAGCGTTGAAGGGGGCTTAGAAGCTTTCTTT	CSVEGGLEAFF
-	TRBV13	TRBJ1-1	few	TGTGCCAGCAGCTTAGGGGGCCGGGGGGGCACTGAAGCTTTCTTT	CASSLGGRGGTEAFF
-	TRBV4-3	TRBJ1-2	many	TGCGCCAGCAGCCAAAGGACCGCAAACTATGGCTACACCTTC	CASSQRTANYGYTF
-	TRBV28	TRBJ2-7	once	TGTGCCAGCAGTTTATTAGGCAGGGGGGGGGACGAGCAGTACTTC	CASSLLGRGGDEQYF
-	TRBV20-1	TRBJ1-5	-	TGCAGTGCTAGTCACGGGCCCTATAGCAATCAGCCCCAGCATTTT	CSASHGPYSNQPQHF
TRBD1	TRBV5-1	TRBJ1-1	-	TGCGCCAGCAGCGCTGGACAGGGACCCCTCGCTGAAGCTTTCTTT	CASSAGQGPLAEAFF
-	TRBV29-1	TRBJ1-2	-	TGCAGCGTTGAAGAGCCAGTAGTTGGCTATGGCTACACCTTC	CSVEEPVVGYGYTF
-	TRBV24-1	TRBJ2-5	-	TGTGCCACCAGTGAGGAACAGTACAATGAGCAGTACTTC	CATSEEQYNEQYF
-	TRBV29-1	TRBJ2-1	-	TGCAGTGCAGCCCGTGTAATGGATGAGCAGTTCTTC	CSAARVMDEQFF
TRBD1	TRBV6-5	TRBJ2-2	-	TGTGCCAGCCGGACAGGGTCCGGGGAGCTGTTTTTT	CASRTGSGELFF
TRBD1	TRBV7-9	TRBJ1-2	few	TGTGCCAGCAGCTTAGTGCGCGACAGGGCTAGCTATGGCTACACCTTC	CASSLVRDRASYGYTF
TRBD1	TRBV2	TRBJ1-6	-	TGTGCCAGCAGGCAAAGACAGGGGGAGGGTTCACCCCTCCACTTT	CASRQRQGEGSPLHF
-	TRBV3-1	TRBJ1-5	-	TGTGCCAGCAGCCTGAGCGATAATCAGCCCCAGCATTTT	CASSLSDNQPQHF
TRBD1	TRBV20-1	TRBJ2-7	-	TGCAGTGCTAGCCGAGACAGGGCGCTTCCCTACGAGCAGTACTTC	CSASRDRALPYEQYF
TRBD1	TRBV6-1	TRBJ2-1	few	TGTGCCAGCAGTGAATTCTCCGGACAGGGGCTATACAATGAGCAGTTCTTC	CASSEFSGQGLYNEQFF
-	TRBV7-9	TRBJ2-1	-	TGTGCCAGCAGCTTAGGAGGCAAGGGTAGATCCTACAATGAGCAGTTCTTC	CASSLGGKGRSYNEQFF
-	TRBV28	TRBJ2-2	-	TGTGCCAGCACCATCGAGGGAGGTGCCACCGGGGAGCTGTTTTTT	CASTIEGGATGELFF
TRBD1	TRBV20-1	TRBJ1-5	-	TGCAGTGCTAGGGACAGGACGGGCAATCAGCCCCAGCATTTT	CSARDRTGNQPQHF
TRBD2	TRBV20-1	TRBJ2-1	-	TGCAGTGCTAGGTCTAGCGGGGGGACCGCTAGCTCCTACAATGAGCAGTTCTTC	CSARSSGGTASSYNEQFF
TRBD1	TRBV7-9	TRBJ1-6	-	TGTGCCAGCAGCCTGGTCGGGACAGCGAATTCACCCCTCCACTTT	CASSLVGTANSPLHF
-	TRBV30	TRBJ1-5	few	TGTGCCTGGAACGCCGGAGCGGTAAGCAATCAGCCCCAGCATTTT	CAWNAGAVSNQPQHF
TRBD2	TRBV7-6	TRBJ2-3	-	TGTGCCAGCAGCTCCTTTACTAGCGGTCACACAGATACGCAGTATTTT	CASSSFTSGHTDTQYF
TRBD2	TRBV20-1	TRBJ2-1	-	TGCAGTGCTAGAGATAGCGGGGGGGCCCATGAGCAGTTCTTC	CSARDSGGAHEQFF